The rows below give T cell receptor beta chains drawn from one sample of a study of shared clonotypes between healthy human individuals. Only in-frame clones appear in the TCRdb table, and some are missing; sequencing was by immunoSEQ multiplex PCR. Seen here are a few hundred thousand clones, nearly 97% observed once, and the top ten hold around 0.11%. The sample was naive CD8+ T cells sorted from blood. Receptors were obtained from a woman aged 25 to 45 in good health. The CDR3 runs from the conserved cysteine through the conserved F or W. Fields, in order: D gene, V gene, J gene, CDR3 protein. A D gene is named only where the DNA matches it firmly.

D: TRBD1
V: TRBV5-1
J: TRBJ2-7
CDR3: CASSLKGDRASYEQYF

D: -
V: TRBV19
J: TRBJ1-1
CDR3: CASSSAIIGKDTEAFF

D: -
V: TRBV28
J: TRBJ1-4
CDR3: CASSLRTRREEKLFF

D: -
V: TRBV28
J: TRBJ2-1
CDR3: CASSISTGRAIGGRSYNEQFF

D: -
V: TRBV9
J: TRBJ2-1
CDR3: CASSVQGTYNEQFF

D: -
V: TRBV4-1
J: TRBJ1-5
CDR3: CASSQATTGSNQPQHF

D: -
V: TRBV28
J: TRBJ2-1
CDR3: CASSGGLVRYNEQFF

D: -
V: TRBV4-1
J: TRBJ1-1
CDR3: CASSQAGARGTEAFF

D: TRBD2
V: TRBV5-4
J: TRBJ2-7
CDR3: CASSLGASGEYEQYF

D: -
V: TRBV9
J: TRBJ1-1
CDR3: CASSAQGNTEAFF

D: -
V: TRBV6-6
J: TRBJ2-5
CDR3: CASSPDRRRETQYF

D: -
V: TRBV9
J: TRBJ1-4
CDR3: CASSPPRGGINEKLFF

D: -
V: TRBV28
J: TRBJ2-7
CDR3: CASGQISYEQYF

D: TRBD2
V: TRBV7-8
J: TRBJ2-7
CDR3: CASGFFIAGTYEQYF

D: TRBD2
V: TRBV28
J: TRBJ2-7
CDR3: CASGMTSGRATSYEQYF

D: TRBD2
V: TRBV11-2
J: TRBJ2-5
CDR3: CASSPRAGATETQYF

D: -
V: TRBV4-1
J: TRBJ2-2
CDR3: CASSQEPRYGELFF

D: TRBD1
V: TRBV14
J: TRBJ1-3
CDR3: CASSQFFGQGSGNTIYF

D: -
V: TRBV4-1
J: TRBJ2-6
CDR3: CASSQLPHRLSGANVLTF

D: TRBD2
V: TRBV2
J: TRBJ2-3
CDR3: CASGRREGKDTQYF

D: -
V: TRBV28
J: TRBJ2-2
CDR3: CASGTGGDTGELFF

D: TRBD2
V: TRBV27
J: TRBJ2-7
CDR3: CASSQGLAGTYEQYF

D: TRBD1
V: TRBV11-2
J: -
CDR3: CASSTIGQGGSYEQYF

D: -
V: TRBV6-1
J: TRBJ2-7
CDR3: CASSEEDSYEQYF

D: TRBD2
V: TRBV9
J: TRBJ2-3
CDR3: CASSVGREAGDTQYF

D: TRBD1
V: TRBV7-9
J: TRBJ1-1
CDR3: CASSSNKGQGVNTEAFF

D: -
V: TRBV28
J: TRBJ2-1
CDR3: CASSFLADSYNEQFF

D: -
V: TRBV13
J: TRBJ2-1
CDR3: CASSLAGELWNEQFF

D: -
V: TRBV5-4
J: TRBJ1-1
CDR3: CASSLAGGEGITEAFF

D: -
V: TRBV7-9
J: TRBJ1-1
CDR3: CASSLGNQAEAFF

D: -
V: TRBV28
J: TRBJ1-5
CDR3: CASSLDSSNQPQHF

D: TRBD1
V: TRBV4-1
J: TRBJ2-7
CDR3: CASSQAFRQGAITYEQYF

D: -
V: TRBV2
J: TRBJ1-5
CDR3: CASSEGPGGDQPQHF

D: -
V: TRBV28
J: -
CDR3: CASSLPRYDYEQYF

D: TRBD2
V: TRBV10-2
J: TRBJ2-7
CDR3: CASSISGRGPPKGREYF

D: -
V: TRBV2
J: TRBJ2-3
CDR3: CASSEAAGGESTDTQYF

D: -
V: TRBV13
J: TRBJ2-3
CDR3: CASSSLQGITDTQYF

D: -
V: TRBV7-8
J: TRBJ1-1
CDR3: CASSLGTNTEAFF

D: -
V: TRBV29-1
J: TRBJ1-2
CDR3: CSVEADDAPRTF

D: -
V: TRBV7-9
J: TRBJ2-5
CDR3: CASSSQDPKETQYF

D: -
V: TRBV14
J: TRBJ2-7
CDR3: CASSQGLGRGIPQEQYF

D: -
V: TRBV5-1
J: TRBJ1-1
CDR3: CASSLGHGNTEAFF

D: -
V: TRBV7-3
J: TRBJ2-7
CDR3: CASSLKGGSSYEQYF

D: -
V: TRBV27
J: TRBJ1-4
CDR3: CASSPWTVATNEKLFF

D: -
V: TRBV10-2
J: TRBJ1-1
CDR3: CASSESWGLNTEAFF

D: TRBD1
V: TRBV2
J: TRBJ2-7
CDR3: CASSEDRDMNYEQYF

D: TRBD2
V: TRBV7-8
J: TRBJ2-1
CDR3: CASSLGTSGSSYNEQFF

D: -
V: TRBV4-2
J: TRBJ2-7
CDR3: CASSQDLGYEQYF

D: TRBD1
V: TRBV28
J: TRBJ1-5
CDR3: CASTLTPTGGRQPQHF

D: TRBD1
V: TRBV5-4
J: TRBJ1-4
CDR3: CASSWDRDNEELFF

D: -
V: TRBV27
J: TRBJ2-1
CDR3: CASSFDGTDPYNEQFF